This T cell receptor (beta chain) was retrieved from a study of patients and donors after allogeneic stem cell transplantation. This clonotype turned up a few times. The CDR3 runs to 15 residues. The V and J ends lost 4 bases and 9 bases respectively, with 16 bases between them. CDR1 KGHSH and CDR2 LQKENI come from the germline V gene. TCRdb fed the RT-PCR reads into MiXCR, producing one record per CDR3 protein. The sample lists approximately 160,000 distinct CDR3 sequences; about 32% were seen once. The receptor was derived from a human donor who was either an allogeneic HSCT recipient or a stem cell or donor lymphocyte infusion donor (not recorded which). It is not recorded whose cells these are; they may come from a transplant donor. This chain uses TRBV18 with TRBJ1-6; weak D call: TRBD1 (5 bases). Sequenced material: blood, either unsorted or a sorted T cell fraction (not recorded which). The CDR3 region is CASSQGRDGVSPLHF. The CDR3 DNA reads TGTGCCAGCTCACAAGGCCGGGACGGCGTTTCACCCCTCCACTTT.